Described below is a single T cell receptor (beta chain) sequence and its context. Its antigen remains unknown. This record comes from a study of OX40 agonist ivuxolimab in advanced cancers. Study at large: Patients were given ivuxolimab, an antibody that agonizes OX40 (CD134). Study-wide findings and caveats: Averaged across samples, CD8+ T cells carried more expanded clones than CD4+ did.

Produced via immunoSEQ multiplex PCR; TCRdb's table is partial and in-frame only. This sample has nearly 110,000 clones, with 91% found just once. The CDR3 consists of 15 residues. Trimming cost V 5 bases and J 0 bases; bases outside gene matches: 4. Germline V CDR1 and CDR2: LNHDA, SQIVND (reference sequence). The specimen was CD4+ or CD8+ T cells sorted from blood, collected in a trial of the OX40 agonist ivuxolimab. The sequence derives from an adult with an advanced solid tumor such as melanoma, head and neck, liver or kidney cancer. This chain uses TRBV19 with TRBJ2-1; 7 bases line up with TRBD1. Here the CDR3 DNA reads TGTGCCAGTAGTGAGTGGGACAGCTCCTACAATGAGCAGTTCTTC. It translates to CASSEWDSSYNEQFF.